What follows describes a single T cell receptor (beta chain). The antigen remains undetermined. Its ends do not fully match the called genes, so a read error is possible. A second PCR, run for roughly 7 to 11 cycles, used a sample-barcoded 5' primer plus a J-beta primer mix. Template switching added a 12-random-nucleotide identifier to every cDNA molecule. Each sample yielded at least 2.5 million CDR3-containing paired-end reads. TCRdb itself ran the 5' RACE reads through MiXCR, one entry per CDR3 protein. The sample shows roughly 650,000 distinct CDR3 sequences, about 34% of them seen only once. The sample belongs to a study of blood T cells in healthy people across ages. Study observations and caveats: Naive and antigen-experienced cells could not be conclusively compared, given unsorted PBMCs.

This CDR3 has 12 amino acids. Germline-derived CDR1 and CDR2 are SGHVS and FQNEAQ. The receptor comes from a woman aged 80 or over in good health. Sequences were obtained from blood. The chain couples TRBV7-8 to TRBJ2-3; TRBD1 matches 7 bases. The CDR3 bases are TGTGTCAGCAGCACGGGACAGTCTTCGCAGTATTTT. Protein product: CVSSTGQSSQYF.